These 10 T cell receptor beta chains were all obtained from the same sample, sequenced in a study of blood T cell repertoires in COVID-19. Data came from immunoSEQ multiplex PCR; TCRdb stores just in-frame clones and leaves some out. The table lists approximately 82,000 clones, approximately 82% of them singletons. Sequencing was done on a sample of peripheral blood. These receptors originate from an older woman with acute or convalescent COVID-19.

This clone was seen just once. V usage is TRBV27 and J usage is TRBJ2-2; 8 nucleotides align to TRBD1. Germline V CDR1 and CDR2: MNHEY, SMNVEV (reference sequence). The trim removed 6 bases at V and 0 bases at J, leaving 3 bases unmatched. The CDR3 covers 15 residues. The CDR3 spells CASSGDRTNTGELFF. The CDR3 nucleotides are TGTGCCAGCAGCGGGGACAGGACGAACACCGGGGAGCTGTTTTTT.

The rearrangement links TRBV7-9 to TRBJ2-7, with a weak D call TRBD1 (5 bases). This CDR3 contains 16 residues. V lost 4 bases to trimming and J lost 2 bases, with 18 bases between them. CDR1 is SEHNR and CDR2 is FQNEAQ in the germline V gene (reference sequence). The CDR3 loop is CASSSTETVSPYEQYF. For the CDR3, the DNA is TGTGCCAGCAGCTCCACCGAGACAGTGTCTCCCTACGAGCAGTACTTC.

The chain joins TRBV11-3 to TRBJ2-1; the match to TRBD2 covers 7 bases. CDR3 length equals 14 residues. V was pared by 3 bases and J by 5 bases, with 4 bases of the junction left unmatched. The germline V gene has CDR1 SGHNT and CDR2 YENEEA. The CDR3 is CASSFGGSNNEQFF. As DNA, the CDR3 is TGTGCCAGCAGCTTCGGCGGGAGTAACAATGAGCAGTTCTTC.

The chain uses TRBV12-3 or TRBV12-4 and TRBJ1-5; D perhaps matches TRBD1 (5 bases). V lost 3 bases, J lost 6 bases, and 9 bases lay in between. The CDR3 has 13 amino acids. CDR3 residues: CASSFQGIQPQHF. The CDR3 nucleotides read TGTGCCAGCAGTTTTCAGGGTATTCAGCCCCAGCATTTT.

This chain uses TRBV2 with TRBJ2-3, with D possibly being TRBD2 (6 bases). CDR3 length equals 16 residues. V lost 5 bases, J lost 1 base, and 16 bases lay in between. Looked up from germline, CDR1 is SNHLY and CDR2 is FYNNEI. The CDR3 coding sequence is TGTGCCAGCAGTCCGGGAGCAGCTAGAGGCACAGATACGCAGTATTTT. Translated: CASSPGAARGTDTQYF.

The rearrangement joins TRBV4-1 to TRBJ2-7; 7 bases line up with TRBD1. CDR1 MGHRA and CDR2 YSYEKL come from the germline V gene. V lost 4 bases to trimming and J lost 1 base; unmatched junction nucleotides: 4. CDR3 size: 14 residues. The CDR3 nucleotides read TGCGCCAGCAGCCCTTTCAGGGGGTCCTACGAGCAGTACTTC. Amino acid sequence: CASSPFRGSYEQYF.

V usage is TRBV18 and J usage is TRBJ1-2; TRBD1 aligns across 7 bases. The length of the CDR3 is 16 residues. V lost 3 bases and J lost 6; bases outside the gene matches: 13. Germline V gene sequence: CDR1 KGHSH, CDR2 LQKENI. For the CDR3, the DNA is TGTGCCAGCTCACCTAAACAGCTAGACAGGGCAGATGGCTACACCTTC. Its translation is CASSPKQLDRADGYTF.

This chain connects TRBV7-2 to TRBJ2-2; 9 bases match TRBD2. Germline lookup yields CDR1 SGHTA and CDR2 FQGNSA. V shed 4 bases and J 3 bases; nucleotides not matched to a gene: 3. The length of the CDR3 is 15 residues. The CDR3 region is CASSWAGGDTGELFF. CDR3 sequence (DNA): TGTGCCAGCAGCTGGGCGGGAGGGGACACCGGGGAGCTGTTTTTT.

The rearrangement links TRBV5-4 to TRBJ2-1; TRBD2 matches at 7 bases. V trimming: 4 bases; J trimming: 1 base; junction bases outside the gene matches: 8. The CDR3 is 16 residues long. Germline V lookup: CDR1 SGHNT, CDR2 YYREEE (reference sequence). In DNA, the CDR3 is TGTGCCAGCAGCGAAGGGCGGGAGCGATCCTACAATGAGCAGTTCTTC. It codes for CASSEGRERSYNEQFF.

This clone has just one count. The chain combines TRBV12-3 or TRBV12-4 with TRBJ1-1; D call uncertain. Between the trimmed V and J ends, which lost 4 bases and 5 bases, there was a span of 8 bases. The CDR3 covers 12 residues. For the CDR3, the DNA is TGTGCCAGCAGTTCCCCGGTGACTGAAGCTTTCTTT. Protein product: CASSSPVTEAFF.